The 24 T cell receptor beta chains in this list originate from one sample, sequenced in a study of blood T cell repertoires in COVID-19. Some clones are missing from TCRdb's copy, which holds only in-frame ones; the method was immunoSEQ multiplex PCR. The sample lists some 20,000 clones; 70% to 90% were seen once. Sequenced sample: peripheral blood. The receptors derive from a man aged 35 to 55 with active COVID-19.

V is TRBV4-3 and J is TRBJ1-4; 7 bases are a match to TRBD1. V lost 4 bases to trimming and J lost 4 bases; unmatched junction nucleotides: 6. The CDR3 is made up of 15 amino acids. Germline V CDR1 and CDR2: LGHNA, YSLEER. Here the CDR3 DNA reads TGCGCCAGCAGCCGCCAGACAGGGTTTAATGAAAAACTGTTTTTT. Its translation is CASSRQTGFNEKLFF.

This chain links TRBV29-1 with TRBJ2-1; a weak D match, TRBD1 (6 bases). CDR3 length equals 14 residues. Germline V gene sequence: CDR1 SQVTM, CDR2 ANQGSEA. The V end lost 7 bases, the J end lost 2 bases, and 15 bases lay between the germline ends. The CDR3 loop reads CSAIRGITYNEQFF. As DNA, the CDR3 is TGCAGCGCGATCAGGGGAATAACCTACAATGAGCAGTTCTTC.

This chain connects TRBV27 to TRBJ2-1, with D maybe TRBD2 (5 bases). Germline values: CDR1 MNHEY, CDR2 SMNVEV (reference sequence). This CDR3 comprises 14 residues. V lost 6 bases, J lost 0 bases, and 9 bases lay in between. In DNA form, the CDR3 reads TGTGCCAGCAGCTTAGCGAGCTCCTACAATGAGCAGTTCTTC. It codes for CASSLASSYNEQFF.

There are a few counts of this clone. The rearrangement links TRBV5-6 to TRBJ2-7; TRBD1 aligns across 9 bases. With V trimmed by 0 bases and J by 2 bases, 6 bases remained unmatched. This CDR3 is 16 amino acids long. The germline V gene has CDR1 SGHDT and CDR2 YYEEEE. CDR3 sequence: CASSLVRGQGTYEQYF. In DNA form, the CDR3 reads TGTGCCAGCAGCTTGGTTAGGGGACAGGGTACCTACGAGCAGTACTTC.

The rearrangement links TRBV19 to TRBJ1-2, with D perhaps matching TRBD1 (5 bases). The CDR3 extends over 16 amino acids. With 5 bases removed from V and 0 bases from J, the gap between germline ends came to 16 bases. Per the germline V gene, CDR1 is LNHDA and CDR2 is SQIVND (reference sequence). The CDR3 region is CASSHRRGKTNYGYTF. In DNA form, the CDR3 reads TGTGCCAGTAGTCACCGGAGGGGCAAAACTAACTATGGCTACACCTTC.

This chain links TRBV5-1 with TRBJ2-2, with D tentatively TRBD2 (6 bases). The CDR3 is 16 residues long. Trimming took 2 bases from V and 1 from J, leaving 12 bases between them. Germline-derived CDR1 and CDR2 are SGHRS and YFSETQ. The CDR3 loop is CASSFPGDQNTGELFF. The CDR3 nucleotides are TGCGCCAGCAGCTTCCCGGGGGACCAGAACACCGGGGAGCTGTTTTTT. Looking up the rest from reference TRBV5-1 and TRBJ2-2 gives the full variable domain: KAGVTQTPRYLIKTRGQQVTLSCSPISGHRSVSWYQQTPGQGLQFLFEYFSETQRNKGNFPGRFSGRQFSNSRSEMNVSTLELGDSALYLCASSFPGDQNTGELFFGEGSRLTVL.

CDR3 amino acids: CASSQRLGSPLHF. For the CDR3, the DNA is TGTGCCAGCAGCCAAAGACTAGGGTCACCCCTCCACTTT. V usage is TRBV7-2 and J usage is TRBJ1-6, with D unclear. This CDR3 region has 13 residues. V was trimmed by 5 bases and J by 10 bases, leaving 12 bases between them. Germline V lookup: CDR1 SGHTA, CDR2 FQGNSA.

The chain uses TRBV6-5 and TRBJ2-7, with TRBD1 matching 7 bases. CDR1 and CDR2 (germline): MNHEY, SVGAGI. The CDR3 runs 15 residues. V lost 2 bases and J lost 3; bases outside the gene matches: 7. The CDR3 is CASSYRPTGNYEQYF. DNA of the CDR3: TGTGCCAGCAGTTACCGTCCGACAGGGAACTACGAGCAGTACTTC.

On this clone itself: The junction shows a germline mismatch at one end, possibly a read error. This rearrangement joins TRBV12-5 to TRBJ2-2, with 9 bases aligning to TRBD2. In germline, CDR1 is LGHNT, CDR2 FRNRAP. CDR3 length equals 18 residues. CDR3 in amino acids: CASGLVLTGLAEHRGAVF. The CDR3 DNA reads TGTGCTAGTGGTTTGGTACTAACGGGACTAGCAGAACACCGGGGAGCTGTTTTT.

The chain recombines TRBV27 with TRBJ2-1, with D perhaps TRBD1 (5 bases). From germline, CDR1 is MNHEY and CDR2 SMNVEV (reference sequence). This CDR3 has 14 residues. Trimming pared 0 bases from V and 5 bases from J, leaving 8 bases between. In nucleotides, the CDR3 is TGTGCCAGCAGTTTATCCCGACAGCACAATGAGCAGTTCTTC. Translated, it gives CASSLSRQHNEQFF.

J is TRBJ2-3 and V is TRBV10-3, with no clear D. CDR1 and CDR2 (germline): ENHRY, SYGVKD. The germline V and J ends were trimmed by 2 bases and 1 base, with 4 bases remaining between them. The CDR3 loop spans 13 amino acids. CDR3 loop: CAISESGTDTQYF. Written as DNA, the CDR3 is TGTGCCATCAGTGAGAGCGGCACAGATACGCAGTATTTT.

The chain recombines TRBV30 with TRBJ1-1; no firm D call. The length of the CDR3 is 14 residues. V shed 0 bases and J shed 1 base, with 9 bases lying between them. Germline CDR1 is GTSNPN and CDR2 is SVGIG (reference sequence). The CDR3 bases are TGTGCCTGGAGTGTCGGCCGGGGGAACACTGAAGCTTTCTTT. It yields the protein CAWSVGRGNTEAFF.

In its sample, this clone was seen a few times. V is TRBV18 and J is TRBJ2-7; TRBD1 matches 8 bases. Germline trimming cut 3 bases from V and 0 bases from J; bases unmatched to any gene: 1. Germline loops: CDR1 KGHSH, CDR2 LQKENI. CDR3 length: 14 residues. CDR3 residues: CASSPGTGSYEQYF. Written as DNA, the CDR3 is TGTGCCAGCTCACCCGGGACAGGCTCCTACGAGCAGTACTTC.

DNA for the CDR3: TGTGCCAGCAGCCCGCCGGGAAAGACCTATGGCTACACCTTC. This gives the protein CASSPPGKTYGYTF. The V call is TRBV11-2, the J call TRBJ1-2; D ambiguous. Germline CDR1 SGHAT, CDR2 FQNNGV. V dropped 5 bases and J dropped 4 bases, with 14 bases sitting between them. The CDR3 totals 14 residues.

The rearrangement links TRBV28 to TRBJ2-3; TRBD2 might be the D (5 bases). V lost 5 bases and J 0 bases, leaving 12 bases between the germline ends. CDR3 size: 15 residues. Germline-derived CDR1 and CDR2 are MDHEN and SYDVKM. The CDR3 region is CASSPFTGSTDTQYF. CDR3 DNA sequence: TGTGCCAGCAGTCCCTTTACGGGGAGCACAGATACGCAGTATTTT.

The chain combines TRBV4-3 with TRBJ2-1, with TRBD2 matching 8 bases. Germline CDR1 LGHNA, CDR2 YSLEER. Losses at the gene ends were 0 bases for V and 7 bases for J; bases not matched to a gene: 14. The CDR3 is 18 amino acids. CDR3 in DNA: TGCGCCAGCAGCCAAGAATTGATAGCGGGATTTAATATGAATGAGCAGTTCTTC. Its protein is CASSQELIAGFNMNEQFF.

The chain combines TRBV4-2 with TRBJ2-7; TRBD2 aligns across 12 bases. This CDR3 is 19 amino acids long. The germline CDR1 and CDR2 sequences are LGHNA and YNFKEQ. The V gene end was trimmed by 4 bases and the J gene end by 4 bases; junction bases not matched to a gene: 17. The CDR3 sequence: CASSRTRRRTSGEDYEQYF. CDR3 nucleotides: TGTGCCAGCAGCCGCACGCGTAGGAGGACTAGCGGGGAAGATTACGAGCAGTACTTC.

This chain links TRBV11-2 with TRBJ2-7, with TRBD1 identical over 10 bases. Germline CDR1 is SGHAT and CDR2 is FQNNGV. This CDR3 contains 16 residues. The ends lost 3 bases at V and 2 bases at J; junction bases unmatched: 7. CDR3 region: CASSLDPGTGAYEQYF. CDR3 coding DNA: TGTGCCAGCAGCTTGGATCCCGGGACAGGGGCCTACGAGCAGTACTTC.

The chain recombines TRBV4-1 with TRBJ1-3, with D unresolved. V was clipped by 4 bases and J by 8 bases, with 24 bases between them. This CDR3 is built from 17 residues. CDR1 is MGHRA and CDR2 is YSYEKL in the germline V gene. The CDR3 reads CASSPQSIRGGGYTIYF. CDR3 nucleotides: TGCGCCAGCAGCCCCCAGAGTATCCGGGGAGGAGGATACACCATATATTTT.

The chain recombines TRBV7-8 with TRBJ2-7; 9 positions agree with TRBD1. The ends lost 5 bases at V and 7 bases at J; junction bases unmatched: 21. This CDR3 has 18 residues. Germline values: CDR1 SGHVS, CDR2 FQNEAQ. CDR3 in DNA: TGTGCCAGCAGCCTCCGGGACAGGGTAATGTCAGGATCTATGGAGCAGTACTTC. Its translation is CASSLRDRVMSGSMEQYF.

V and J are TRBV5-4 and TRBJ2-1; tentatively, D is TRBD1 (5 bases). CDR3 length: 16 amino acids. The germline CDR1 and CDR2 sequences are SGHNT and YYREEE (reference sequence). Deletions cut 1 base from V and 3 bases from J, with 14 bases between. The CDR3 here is CASSLQWGRDYNEQFF. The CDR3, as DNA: TGTGCCAGCAGCTTGCAATGGGGCAGGGACTACAATGAGCAGTTCTTC.

CDR3 nucleotide sequence: TGTGCCTGGAGTGACCCCGACATTACCTACGAGCAGTACTTC. This gives the protein CAWSDPDITYEQYF. The rearrangement links TRBV30 to TRBJ2-7; D remains unclear. The CDR3 is made up of 14 amino acids. V gave up 1 base and J gave up 2 bases, with 12 bases separating them. CDR1 is GTSNPN and CDR2 is SVGIG in the germline V gene (reference sequence).

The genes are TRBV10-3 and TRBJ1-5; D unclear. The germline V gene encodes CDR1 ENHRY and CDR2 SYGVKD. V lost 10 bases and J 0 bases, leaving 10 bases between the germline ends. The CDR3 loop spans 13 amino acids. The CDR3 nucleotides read TGTGCCACCGGTAGCAATAGCAATCAGCCCCAGCATTTT. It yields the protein CATGSNSNQPQHF.

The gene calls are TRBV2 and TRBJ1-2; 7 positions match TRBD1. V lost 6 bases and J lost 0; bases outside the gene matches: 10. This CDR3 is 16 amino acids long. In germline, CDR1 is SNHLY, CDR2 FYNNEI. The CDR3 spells CASSEGQTNANYGYTF. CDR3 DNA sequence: TGTGCCAGCAGCGAGGGACAGACGAACGCTAACTATGGCTACACCTTC.